Below, 5 T cell receptor beta chains from the same sample are listed, as sequenced in a study of immune characterization of retroperitoneal liposarcoma. TCRdb re-derived calls from the PCR reads in MiXCR, one entry per CDR3 protein. Among more than 10,000 distinct CDR3 sequences, about a quarter were seen once, and the ten largest hold around a tenth. Sequencing was carried out using tumor tissue. The receptors shown here come from a female donor with retroperitoneal liposarcoma.

A single count supports this clonotype. V gene TRBV6-1 combines with J gene TRBJ1-1; D remains unclear. The V and J ends lost 0 bases and 0 bases respectively, with 8 bases between them. CDR1 is MNHNS and CDR2 is SASEGT in the germline V gene. The CDR3 sequence is 15 residues long. The CDR3 sequence: CASSEADGLNTEAFF. CDR3 coding DNA: TGTGCCAGCAGTGAAGCAGACGGATTGAACACTGAAGCTTTCTTT.

This clonotype was counted between two and nine times. The gene calls are TRBV6-1 and TRBJ2-5, with TRBD2 identical over 14 bases. Germline V gives CDR1 MNHNS, CDR2 SASEGT. The CDR3 consists of 17 residues. Trimming took 7 bases from V and 4 from J; bases not matched to a gene: 11. CDR3 DNA sequence: TGTGCCAGCATCCCCGGGACTAGCGGGAGTTCGGGAGAGACCCAGTACTTC. It yields the protein CASIPGTSGSSGETQYF.

By frequency in the sample, this clonotype is medium-sized. The rearrangement links TRBV27 to TRBJ2-5; no clear D gene. The J call is uncertain, as TRBJ2-7 better fits the DNA end. The CDR3 is 12 residues long. Germline V gene lookup returns CDR1 MNHEY and CDR2 SMNVEV (reference sequence). The chain's CDR3 is CASSRLGGEQYF. The CDR3 nucleotides are TGTGCCAGCAGCCGCCTAGGCGGCGAGCAGTACTTC.

This clonotype occurred many times. In DNA form, the CDR3 reads TGTGCCAGCAGCTCCGGACCGGGACGCGAGCAGTACTTC. As protein: CASSSGPGREQYF. This chain uses TRBV7-2 with TRBJ2-1, with D perhaps TRBD1 or TRBD2 (5 bases each). The J call may be mistaken, given a closer DNA end match to TRBJ2-7. This CDR3 has 13 amino acids. The germline CDR1 and CDR2 sequences are SGHTA and FQGNSA.

This clonotype is classed as medium-sized. V usage is TRBV11-2 and J usage is TRBJ2-5, with 8 nucleotides matching TRBD2. The V segment lost 1 base and the J segment 4 bases; nucleotides outside the gene matches: 8. Germline V gene sequence: CDR1 SGHAT, CDR2 FQNNGV. There are 16 residues in the CDR3. CDR3 protein: CASSLVLGLARETQYF. The DNA for the CDR3 is TGTGCCAGCAGCTTAGTGTTAGGACTAGCTCGAGAGACCCAGTACTTC.